These 3 T cell receptor beta chains came from one sample sequenced in a study of T cells in localized non-small cell lung cancer. The assay was immunoSEQ multiplex PCR, and TCRdb's table has in-frame clones only and misses some. The table lists about 30,000 clones, around nine tenths of them singletons. The material was peripheral blood, obtained before any cancer treatment. Source of these receptors: an older female donor with stage I lung adenocarcinoma.

This clone came up a few times. J is TRBJ2-5 and V is TRBV5-4; TRBD2 matches 7 bases. The germline V gene encodes CDR1 SGHNT and CDR2 YYREEE (reference sequence). V dropped 4 bases and J dropped 1; count of bases not matched to a gene: 10. The CDR3 totals 16 residues. The CDR3 is CASSLGGSSGQETQYF. For the CDR3, the DNA is TGTGCCAGCAGCCTCGGAGGCTCTAGCGGCCAAGAGACCCAGTACTTC.

This sequence joins TRBV19 and TRBJ2-6, with 8 bases identical to TRBD1. Germline CDR1 and CDR2: LNHDA and SQIVND (reference sequence). This CDR3 is 17 amino acids long. J was trimmed by 0 bases and V by 5 bases; bases with no gene match: 6. CDR3 DNA: TGTGCCAGTAGTTCCCGGACAGGGAGCTCTGGGGCCAACGTCCTGACTTTC. This codes for CASSSRTGSSGANVLTF.

J is TRBJ2-2 and V is TRBV10-3, with D tentatively TRBD2 (6 bases). V lost 1 base to trimming and J lost 7 bases, with 13 bases between them. The CDR3 has 15 residues. Germline V CDR1 and CDR2: ENHRY, SYGVKD. In nucleotides, the CDR3 is TGTGCCATCAGTGAGTGGCCTAGCGTCGACGGGGAGCTGTTTTTT. This translates into CAISEWPSVDGELFF.